Listed here is a single TCR beta chain. Its antigen is unidentified. The libraries were made with immunoSEQ version 4 in survey mode. Profiled with immunoSEQ multiplex PCR; TCRdb holds only in-frame clones, not every one. The table has about 40,000 clones, approximately 90% seen once. These data come from a study of persistence of HIV-infected CD4 T cells. Whole-study results and caveats: Degenerate expanded CDR3beta sequences were enriched among CMV- and Gag-responding cells. Within sorted populations, more oligoclonal TCRs accompanied more oligoclonal proviruses.

Cells were stimulated nonspecifically with anti-CD3/anti-CD28 magnetic beads. Sorting selected CD4+ T cells upregulating both CD40 ligand and CD69. Inclusion required CMV-positive serology and CD4+ counts above 400 cells/uL. For approximately 20 hours, CD8-depleted PBMCs received anti-CD28/CD49d costimulation, a CD40-blocking antibody and enfuvirtide. The TCR sequence derives from an adult man with HIV who was CMV-seropositive. Specimen: CD4+ T cells sorted from PBMCs after approximately 20-hour stimulation, collected from a patient who received antiretroviral therapy.

The CDR3 coding sequence is TGTGCCACTCAAGGGAGTCTAGCGGCATACAATGAGCAGTTCTTC. Protein sequence: CATQGSLAAYNEQFF. V usage is TRBV6-5 and J usage is TRBJ2-1; TRBD2 agrees at 7 bases. The germline V gene encodes CDR1 MNHEY and CDR2 SVGAGI. CDR3 length: 15 residues. Trimming at V came to 10 bases and at J to 4 bases, leaving 13 bases not matched to a gene.